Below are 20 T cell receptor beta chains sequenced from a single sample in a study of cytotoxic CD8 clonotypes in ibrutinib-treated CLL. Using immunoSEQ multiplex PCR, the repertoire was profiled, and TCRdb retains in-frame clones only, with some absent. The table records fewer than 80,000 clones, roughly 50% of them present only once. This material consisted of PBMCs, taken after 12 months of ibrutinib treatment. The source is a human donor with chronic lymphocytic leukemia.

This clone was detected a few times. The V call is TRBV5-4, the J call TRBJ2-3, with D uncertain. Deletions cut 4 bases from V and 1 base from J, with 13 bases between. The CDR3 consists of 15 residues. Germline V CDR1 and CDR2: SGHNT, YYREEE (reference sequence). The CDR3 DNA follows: TGTGCCAGCAGCCGCGGTGGTGGTGGCACAGATACGCAGTATTTT. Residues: CASSRGGGGTDTQYF.

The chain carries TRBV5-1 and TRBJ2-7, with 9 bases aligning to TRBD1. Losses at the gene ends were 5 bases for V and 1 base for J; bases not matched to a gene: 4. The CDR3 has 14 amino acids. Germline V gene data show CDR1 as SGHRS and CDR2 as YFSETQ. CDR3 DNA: TGCGCCAGCAGACTTGGACAGGGGTCCTACGAGCAGTACTTC. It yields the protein CASRLGQGSYEQYF. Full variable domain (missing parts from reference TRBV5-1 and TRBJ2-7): KAGVTQTPRYLIKTRGQQVTLSCSPISGHRSVSWYQQTPGQGLQFLFEYFSETQRNKGNFPGRFSGRQFSNSRSEMNVSTLELGDSALYLCASRLGQGSYEQYFGPGTRLTVT.

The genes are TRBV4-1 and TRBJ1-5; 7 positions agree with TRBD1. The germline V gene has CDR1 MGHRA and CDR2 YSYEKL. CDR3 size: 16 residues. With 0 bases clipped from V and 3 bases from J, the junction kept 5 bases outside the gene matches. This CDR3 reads CASSQETGSINQPQHF. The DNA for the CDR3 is TGCGCCAGCAGCCAAGAGACAGGGTCCATCAATCAGCCCCAGCATTTT.

This chain's CDR3 is CASSDRQGLNEKLFF. In nucleotides, the CDR3 is TGTGCCAGCAGCGATCGACAGGGCTTAAATGAAAAACTGTTTTTT. J is TRBJ1-4 and V is TRBV4-2, with TRBD1 identical over 7 bases. The CDR3 has 15 residues. The V gene end was trimmed by 5 bases and the J gene end by 5 bases; junction bases not matched to a gene: 8. Germline V gives CDR1 LGHNA, CDR2 YNFKEQ.

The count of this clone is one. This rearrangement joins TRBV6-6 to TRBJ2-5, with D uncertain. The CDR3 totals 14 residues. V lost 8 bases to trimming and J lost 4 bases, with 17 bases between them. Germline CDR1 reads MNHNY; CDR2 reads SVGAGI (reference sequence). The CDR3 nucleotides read TGTGCCAGCGTCAGATGGGGTCGCCCAGAGACCCAGTACTTC. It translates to CASVRWGRPETQYF.

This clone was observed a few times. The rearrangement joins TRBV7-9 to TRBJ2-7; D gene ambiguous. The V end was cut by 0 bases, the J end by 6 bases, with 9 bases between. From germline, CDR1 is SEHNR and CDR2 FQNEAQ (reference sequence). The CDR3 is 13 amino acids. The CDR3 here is CASSLALGSEQYF. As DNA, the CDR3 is TGTGCCAGCAGCTTAGCGCTCGGAAGCGAGCAGTACTTC. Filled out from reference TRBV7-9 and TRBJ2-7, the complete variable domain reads DTGVSQNPRHKITKRGQNVTFRCDPISEHNRLYWYRQTLGQGPEFLTYFQNEAQLEKSRLLSDRFSAERPKGSFSTLEIQRTEQGDSAMYLCASSLALGSEQYFGPGTRLTVT.

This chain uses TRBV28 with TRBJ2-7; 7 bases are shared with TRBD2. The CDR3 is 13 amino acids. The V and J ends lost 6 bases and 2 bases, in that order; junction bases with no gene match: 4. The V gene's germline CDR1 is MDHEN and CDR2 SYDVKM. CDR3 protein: CASSLAATYEQYF. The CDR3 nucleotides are TGTGCCAGCAGCCTAGCGGCAACCTACGAGCAGTACTTC.

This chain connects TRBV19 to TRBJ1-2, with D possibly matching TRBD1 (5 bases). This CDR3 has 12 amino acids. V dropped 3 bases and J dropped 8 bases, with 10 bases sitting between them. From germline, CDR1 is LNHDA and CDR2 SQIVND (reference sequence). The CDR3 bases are TGTGCCAGTAGTATCGGGGGAGGAGGCTACACCTTC. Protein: CASSIGGGGYTF.

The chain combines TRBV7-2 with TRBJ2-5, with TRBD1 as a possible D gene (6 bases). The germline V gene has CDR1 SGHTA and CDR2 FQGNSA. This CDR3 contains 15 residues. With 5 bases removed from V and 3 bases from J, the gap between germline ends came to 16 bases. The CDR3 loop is CASSIGATGKETQYF. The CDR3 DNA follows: TGTGCCAGCAGCATAGGTGCAACAGGGAAAGAGACCCAGTACTTC. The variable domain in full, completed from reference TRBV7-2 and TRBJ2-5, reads GAGVSQSPSNKVTEKGKDVELRCDPISGHTALYWYRQSLGQGLEFLIYFQGNSAPDKSGLPSDRFSAERTGGSVSTLTIQRTQQEDSAVYLCASSIGATGKETQYFGPGTRLLVL.

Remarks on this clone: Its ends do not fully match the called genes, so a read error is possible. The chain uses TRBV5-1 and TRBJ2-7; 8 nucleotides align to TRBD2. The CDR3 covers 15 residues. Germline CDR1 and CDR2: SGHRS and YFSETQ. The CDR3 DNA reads TGCGCCAGCAGTTTGGTAGCGGGGCGAACCTACGAGCAGTACTTC. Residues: CASSLVAGRTYEQYF.

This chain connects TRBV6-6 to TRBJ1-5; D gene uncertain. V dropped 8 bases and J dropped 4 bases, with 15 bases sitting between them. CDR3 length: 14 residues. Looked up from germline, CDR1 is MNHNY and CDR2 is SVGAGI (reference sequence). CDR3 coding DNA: TGTGCCAGCTCTCGTATCGGGAGAAATCAGCCCCAGCATTTT. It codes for CASSRIGRNQPQHF.

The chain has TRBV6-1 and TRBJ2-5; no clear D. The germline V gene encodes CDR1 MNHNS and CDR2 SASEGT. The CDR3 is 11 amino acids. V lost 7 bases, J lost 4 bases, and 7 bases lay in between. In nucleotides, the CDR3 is TGTGCCAGCACTACAAGAGAGACCCAGTACTTC. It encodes CASTTRETQYF.

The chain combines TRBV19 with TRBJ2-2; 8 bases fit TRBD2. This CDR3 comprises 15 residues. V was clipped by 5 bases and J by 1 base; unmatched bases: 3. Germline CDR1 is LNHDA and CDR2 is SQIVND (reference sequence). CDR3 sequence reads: CASSASGRNTGELFF. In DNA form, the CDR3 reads TGTGCCAGTAGTGCAAGCGGGAGGAACACCGGGGAGCTGTTTTTT.

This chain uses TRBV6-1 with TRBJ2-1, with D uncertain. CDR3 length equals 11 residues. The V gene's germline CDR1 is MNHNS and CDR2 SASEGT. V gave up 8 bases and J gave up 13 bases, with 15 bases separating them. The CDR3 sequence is CASGQGHLQFF. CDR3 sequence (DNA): TGTGCCAGCGGCCAAGGGCACCTCCAGTTCTTC.

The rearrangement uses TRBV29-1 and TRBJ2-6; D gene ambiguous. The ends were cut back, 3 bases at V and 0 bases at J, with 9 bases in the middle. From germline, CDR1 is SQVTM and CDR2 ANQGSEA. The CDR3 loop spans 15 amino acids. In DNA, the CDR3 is TGCAGCGTTGAGGGCGATCTCTCTGGGGCCAACGTCCTGACTTTC. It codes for CSVEGDLSGANVLTF.

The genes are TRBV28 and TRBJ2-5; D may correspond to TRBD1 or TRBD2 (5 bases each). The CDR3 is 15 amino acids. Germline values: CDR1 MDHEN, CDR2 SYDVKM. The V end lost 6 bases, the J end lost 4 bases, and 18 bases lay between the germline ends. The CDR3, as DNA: TGTGCCAGCAGCTCTCAAATGAGAGGGACAGAGACCCAGTACTTC. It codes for CASSSQMRGTETQYF.

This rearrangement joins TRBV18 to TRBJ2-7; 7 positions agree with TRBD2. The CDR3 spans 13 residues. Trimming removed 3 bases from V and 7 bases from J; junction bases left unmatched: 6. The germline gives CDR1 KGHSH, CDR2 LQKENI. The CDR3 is CASSPTGGWEQYF. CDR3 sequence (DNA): TGTGCCAGCTCACCGACCGGGGGGTGGGAGCAGTACTTC.

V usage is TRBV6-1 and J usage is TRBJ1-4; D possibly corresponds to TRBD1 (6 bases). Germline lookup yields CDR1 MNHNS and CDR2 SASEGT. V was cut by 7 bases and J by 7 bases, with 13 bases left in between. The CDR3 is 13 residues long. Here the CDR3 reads CASTLGQLEKLFF. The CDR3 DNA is TGTGCCAGCACCCTTGGACAGCTTGAAAAACTGTTTTTT.

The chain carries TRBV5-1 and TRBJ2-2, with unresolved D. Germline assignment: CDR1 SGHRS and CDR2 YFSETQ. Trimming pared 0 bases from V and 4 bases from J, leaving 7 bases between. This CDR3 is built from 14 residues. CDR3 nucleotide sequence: TGCGCCAGCAGCTTGGCTGAATTCACCGGGGAGCTGTTTTTT. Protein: CASSLAEFTGELFF.

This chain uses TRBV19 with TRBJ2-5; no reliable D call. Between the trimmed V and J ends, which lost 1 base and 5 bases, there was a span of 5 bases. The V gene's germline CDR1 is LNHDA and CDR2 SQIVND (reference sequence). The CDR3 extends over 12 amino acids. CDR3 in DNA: TGTGCCAGTAGTATAGGTTTGGAGACCCAGTACTTC. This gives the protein CASSIGLETQYF. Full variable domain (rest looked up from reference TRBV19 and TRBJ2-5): DGGITQSPKYLFRKEGQNVTLSCEQNLNHDAMYWYRQDPGQGLRLIYYSQIVNDFQKGDIAEGYSVSREKKESFPLTVTSAQKNPTAFYLCASSIGLETQYFGPGTRLLVL.